This TCR beta chain was identified during a study of blood T cells in healthy people across ages (dated by TCRdb to between 2015 and 2017). About the investigation overall: Template switching captured roughly one uniquely barcoded TCR beta cDNA molecule per two T cells in model experiments. Age-related changes in TCR beta repertoire diversity were measured in the study by deep sequencing normalized with unique cDNA molecular identifiers. Donors were grouped into four age groups: young (average 16 years), middle-aged (roughly 38), aged (about 59) and long-lived (82). To avoid experimental bias, donors of different ages were spread randomly across the sequencing lanes. Using the same blood draw, the study looked at two additional independent replicas of 1 million unique cDNA reads for two donors, one aged 18 to 30 and the other aged 80 or older. The paper as a whole reports these results and caveats: Observed TCR beta diversity per million T cells fell roughly linearly with age, and a significant reduction was already apparent by age roughly 40. Estimates of total diversity based on one million sequenced T cells were regarded as lower bounds and as underestimates. Compared with the aged group, more naive CD4+ T cells, fewer expanded clones and increased TCR diversity were shown by the long-lived group, suggesting age selection. A strong correlation was found between observed TCR beta diversity and the percentage of naive T cells measured by flow cytometry. Because the CMV infection status of the donors was unknown, age-related changes in expanded clonotypes may potentially have been confounded. Since profiling was done on bulk unsorted PBMCs, naive and antigen-experienced compartments could not be conclusively compared.

The method was 5' RACE. The listed sequencing device is Illumina HiSeq 2500. A second PCR of roughly 7 to 11 cycles was performed with a sample-barcoded 5' primer and a J-beta primer mix. Each TCR beta cDNA molecule received a unique molecular identifier from a template-switch 5' adaptor carrying 12 random nucleotides. Each sample yielded at least 2.5 million CDR3-containing paired-end reads. All of the RNA was converted into first-strand cDNA using the Mint cDNA synthesis kit, with a TRBC-specific oligonucleotide serving as the primer. Following uracil-DNA glycosylase treatment, all cDNA underwent a first 18-cycle PCR with the universal primers M1SS and BC2_uni_R. The original methods were these. For normalization, 1 million high-quality reads, each with a distinct molecular identifier, were randomly selected from each sample. Instead of being binned into consensus sequences, reads with shared molecular identifiers were discarded. MiTCR, run with a Q25 quality threshold and the strictest error-elimination algorithm, handled CDR3 identification, clonotype clustering and error correction. A nonparametric unseen species model with Euler transformation was used to estimate a lower bound on total TCR beta diversity. TCRdb's own reprocessing of the public reads used fastp at Q25 and MiXCR and kept productive beta chains. For every CDR3 protein sequence, its rows merge into one entry that carries the most common genes and DNA. TCRdb's processing, not the authors', yielded these V and J calls. The sample profile shows 1.5 million to 2 million distinct CDR3 sequences; approximately 30% of them were found once. The leading ten clones occupy 7% to 9% of the sample.

Systemically healthy Caucasian individuals from Russia, 39 in total and aged about 6 to 90 years, were included as donors. Ten milliliters of peripheral blood were drawn from each donor into EDTA-treated Vacutainer tubes. Ficoll-Paque density-gradient centrifugation was used to isolate PBMCs, with at least 6 million obtained per sample. Total RNA was extracted from PBMCs with Trizol reagent, with at least 5.5 micrograms obtained per sample. For every donor, an aliquot of PBMCs went through flow cytometry to measure the percentages of naive CD45RAhigh/CD27high T cells. About this clonotype itself: This clone's antigen is unknown. Base qualities are missing; no much larger clone stands one base away.

The germline V gene (reference sequence) sets CDR1 to SEHNR and CDR2 to FQNEAQ. The CDR3 runs 18 residues from the cysteine to the phenylalanine. Only CDR3 DNA remains: 54 bases, in frame from the first base. V and J are truncated by 5 bases and 6 bases respectively, leaving an intervening sequence of 28 bases. The sample consisted of blood. This receptor was obtained from a woman aged 25 to 39 in good health. The rearranged segments are TRBV7-9 and TRBJ1-2, with the D gene call left open. For the CDR3, the sequence is CASSPGWVADGLDDGYTF. The DNA is TGTGCCAGCAGCCCCGGATGGGTGGCAGACGGGCTTGATGATGGCTACACCTTC.